This T cell receptor (beta chain) was sequenced in a study of T cells in Graves' hyperthyroidism and ophthalmopathy. Overall study results and limits: Prediction of ophthalmopathy progression came a median about 6 months pre-onset.

Each diagnosis drew on symptoms, thyroxine, TRAb, thyroid ultrasound and orbital computed tomography findings. PBMCs were obtained from approximately 10 ml fresh peripheral blood. Trimming left V 8 bases short and J 5 bases short, with 12 bases between. CDR3 length equals 12 residues. The germline CDR1 and CDR2 sequences are SEHNR and FQNEAQ (reference sequence). TCR beta CDR3 regions were amplified from RNA. RT-PCR in the first round (using the HTBI primer set) targeted the TCR CDR3. TCRdb re-analysed the multiplex PCR reads in MiXCR, keeping a single row per CDR3 protein. The sample lists roughly 740,000 distinct CDR3 sequences; roughly 15% were seen once. This clonotype was seen a handful of times. Its antigen is not identified.

The sequence derives from a man younger than 30 with Graves' hyperthyroidism. Sequenced material: blood. The chain employs TRBV7-9 and TRBJ2-5; D might be TRBD1 or TRBD2, each matching 6 bases. The CDR3 nucleotides read TGTGCCAGCCGGGCCGGGGGCGAGACCCAGTACTTC. This gives the protein CASRAGGETQYF.